This T cell receptor (beta chain) is drawn from a study of vaccination effects on CD4 cells after COVID-19. Here immunoSEQ multiplex PCR was the method, and the copy in TCRdb shows in-frame clones only, minus some. The sample consists of just under 75,000 clones, roughly 75% of them appearing once. Comment on this clone: Antigen specificity is unknown.

V was pared by 0 bases and J by 1 base, with 19 bases between. The CDR3 totals 19 residues. Germline assignment: CDR1 LGHNT and CDR2 FRNRAP. Isolation of CD4+ T cells took place after less than 12 days of culture. Participants were given two doses of BNT162b2 or mRNA-1273 vaccine. Cultures got half-medium changes with IL-2 on days 3 and 7. The specimen was CD4+ T cells from PBMCs cultured without peptide, collected after COVID-19 vaccination. The source is a human donor who received a COVID-19 vaccine. The V call is TRBV12-5, the J call TRBJ1-5; D call uncertain. CDR3 in DNA: TGTGCTAGTGGTTTGGTACGCGACGGAGAAGTAGGGAGCAATCAGCCCCAGCATTTT. Its protein product is CASGLVRDGEVGSNQPQHF.